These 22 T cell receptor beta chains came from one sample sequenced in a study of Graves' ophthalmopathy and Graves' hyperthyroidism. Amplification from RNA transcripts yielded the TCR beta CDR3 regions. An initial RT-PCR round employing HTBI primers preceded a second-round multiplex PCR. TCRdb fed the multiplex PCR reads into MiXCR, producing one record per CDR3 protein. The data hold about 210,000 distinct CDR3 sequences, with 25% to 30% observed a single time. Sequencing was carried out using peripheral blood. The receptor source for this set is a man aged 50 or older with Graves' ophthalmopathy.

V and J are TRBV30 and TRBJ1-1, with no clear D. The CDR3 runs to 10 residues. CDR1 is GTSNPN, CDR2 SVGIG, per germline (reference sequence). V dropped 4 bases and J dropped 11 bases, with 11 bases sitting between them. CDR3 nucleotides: TGTGCCTGGACTCGGCTAGGGGCTTTCTTT. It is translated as CAWTRLGAFF.

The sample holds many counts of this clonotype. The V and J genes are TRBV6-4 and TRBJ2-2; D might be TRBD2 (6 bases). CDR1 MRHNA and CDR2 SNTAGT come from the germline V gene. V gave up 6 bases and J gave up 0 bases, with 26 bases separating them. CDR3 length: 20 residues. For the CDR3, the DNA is TGTGCCAGCAGAGACCGACCTAGGGCGGGGCCGAACGCGAACACCGGGGAGCTGTTTTTT. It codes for CASRDRPRAGPNANTGELFF.

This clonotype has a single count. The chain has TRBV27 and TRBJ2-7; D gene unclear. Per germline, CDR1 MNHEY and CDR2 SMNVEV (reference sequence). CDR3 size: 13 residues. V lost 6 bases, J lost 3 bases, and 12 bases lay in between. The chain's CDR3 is CASSLTQHYEQYF. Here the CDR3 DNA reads TGTGCCAGCAGCTTAACCCAACACTACGAGCAGTACTTC.

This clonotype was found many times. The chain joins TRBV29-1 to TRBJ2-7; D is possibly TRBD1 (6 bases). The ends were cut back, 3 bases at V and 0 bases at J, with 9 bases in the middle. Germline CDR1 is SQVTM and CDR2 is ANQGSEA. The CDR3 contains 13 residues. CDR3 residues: CSVEDSFSYEQYF. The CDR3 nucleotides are TGCAGCGTTGAGGACAGCTTCTCCTACGAGCAGTACTTC.

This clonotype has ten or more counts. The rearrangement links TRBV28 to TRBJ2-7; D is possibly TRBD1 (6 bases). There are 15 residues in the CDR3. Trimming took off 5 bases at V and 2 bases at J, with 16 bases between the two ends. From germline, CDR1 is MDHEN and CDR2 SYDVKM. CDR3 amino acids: CASSPLMTGPYEQYF. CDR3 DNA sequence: TGTGCCAGCAGTCCCCTCATGACAGGTCCCTACGAGCAGTACTTC.

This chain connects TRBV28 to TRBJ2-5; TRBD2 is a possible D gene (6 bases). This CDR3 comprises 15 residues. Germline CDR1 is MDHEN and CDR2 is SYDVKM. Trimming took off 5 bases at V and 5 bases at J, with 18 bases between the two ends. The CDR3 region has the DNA TGTGCCAGCAGTGGCCCGGGAGCAGGGTTTGAGACCCAGTACTTC. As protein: CASSGPGAGFETQYF.

CDR3 bases: TGTGCCAGCAGCGGCCGGGAGAACACCGGGGAGCTGTTTTTT. As protein: CASSGRENTGELFF. The chain has TRBV9 and TRBJ2-2; TRBD2 is a possible D gene (5 bases). Germline loops: CDR1 SGDLS, CDR2 YYNGEE. The V gene lost 3 bases and the J gene lost 1 base, with 7 bases spanning the gap. This CDR3 spans 14 amino acids.

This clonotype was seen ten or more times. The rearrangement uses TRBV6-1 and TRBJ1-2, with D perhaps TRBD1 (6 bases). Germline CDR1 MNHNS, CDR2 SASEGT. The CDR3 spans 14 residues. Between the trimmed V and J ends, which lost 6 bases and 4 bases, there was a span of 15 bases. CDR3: CASSQTGSGYGYTF. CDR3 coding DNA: TGTGCCAGCAGCCAGACAGGAAGTGGCTATGGCTACACCTTC.

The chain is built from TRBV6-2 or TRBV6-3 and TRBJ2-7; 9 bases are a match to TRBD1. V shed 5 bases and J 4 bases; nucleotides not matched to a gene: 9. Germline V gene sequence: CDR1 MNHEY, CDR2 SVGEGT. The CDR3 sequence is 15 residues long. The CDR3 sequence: CASSTPPGQGYEQYF. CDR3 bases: TGTGCCAGCAGTACGCCGCCGGGACAGGGATACGAGCAGTACTTC.

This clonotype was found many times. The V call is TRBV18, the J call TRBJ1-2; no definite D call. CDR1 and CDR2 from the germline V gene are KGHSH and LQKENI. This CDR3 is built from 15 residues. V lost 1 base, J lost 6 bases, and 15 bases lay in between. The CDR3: CASSPRLEGADGYTF. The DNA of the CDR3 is TGTGCCAGCTCACCACGGCTGGAGGGAGCCGATGGCTACACCTTC.

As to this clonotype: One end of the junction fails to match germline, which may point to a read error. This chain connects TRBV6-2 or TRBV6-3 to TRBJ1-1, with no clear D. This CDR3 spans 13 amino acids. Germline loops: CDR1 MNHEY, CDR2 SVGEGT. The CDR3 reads CVSKEYMNTEAFF. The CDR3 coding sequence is TGTGTCAGCAAGGAGTACATGAACACTGAAGCTTTCTTT.

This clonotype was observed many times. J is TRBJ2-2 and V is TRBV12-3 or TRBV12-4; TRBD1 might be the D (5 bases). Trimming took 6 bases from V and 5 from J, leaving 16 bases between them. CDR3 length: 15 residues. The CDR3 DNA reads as TGTGCCAGCAGACCCGACAGTATGGGAACCGGGGAGCTGTTTTTT. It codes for CASRPDSMGTGELFF.

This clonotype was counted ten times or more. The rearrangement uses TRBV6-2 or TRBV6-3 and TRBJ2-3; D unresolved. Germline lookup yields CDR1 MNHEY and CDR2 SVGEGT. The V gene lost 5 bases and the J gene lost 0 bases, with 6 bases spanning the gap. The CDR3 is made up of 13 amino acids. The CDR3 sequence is CASSIISTDTQYF. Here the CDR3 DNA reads TGTGCCAGCAGTATAATTAGCACAGATACGCAGTATTTT.

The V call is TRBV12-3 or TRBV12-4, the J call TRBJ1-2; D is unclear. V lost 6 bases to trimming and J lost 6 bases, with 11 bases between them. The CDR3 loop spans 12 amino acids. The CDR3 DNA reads TGTGCCAGCAGCCCCTTGTTTGATGGCTACACCTTC. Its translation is CASSPLFDGYTF.

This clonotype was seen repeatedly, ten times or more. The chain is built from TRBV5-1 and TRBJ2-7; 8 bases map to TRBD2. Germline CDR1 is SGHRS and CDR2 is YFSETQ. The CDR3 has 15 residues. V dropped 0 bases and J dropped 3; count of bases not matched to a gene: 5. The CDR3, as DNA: TGCGCCAGCAGCTTGGCCAGCGGGAGTAACTACGAGCAGTACTTC. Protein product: CASSLASGSNYEQYF.

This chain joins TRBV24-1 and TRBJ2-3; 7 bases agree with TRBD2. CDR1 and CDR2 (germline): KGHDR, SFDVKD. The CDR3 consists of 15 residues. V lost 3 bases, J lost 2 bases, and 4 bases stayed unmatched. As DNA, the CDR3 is TGTGCCACCAGTGATGAGCGGGAACACACAGATACGCAGTATTTT. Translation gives CATSDEREHTDTQYF.

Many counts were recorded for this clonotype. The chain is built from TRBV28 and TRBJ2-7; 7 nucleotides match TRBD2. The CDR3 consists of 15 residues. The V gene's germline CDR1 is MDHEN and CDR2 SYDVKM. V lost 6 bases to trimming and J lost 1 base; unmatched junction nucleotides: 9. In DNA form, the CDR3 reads TGTGCCAGCAGCCATAGGGCTAGCGGATCCTACGAGCAGTACTTC. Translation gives CASSHRASGSYEQYF.

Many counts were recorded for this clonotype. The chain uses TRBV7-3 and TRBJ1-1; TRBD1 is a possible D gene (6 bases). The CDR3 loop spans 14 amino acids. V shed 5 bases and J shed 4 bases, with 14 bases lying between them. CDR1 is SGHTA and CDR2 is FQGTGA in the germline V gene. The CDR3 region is CASSSLGGPTEAFF. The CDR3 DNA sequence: TGTGCCAGCAGCAGCCTCGGGGGCCCCACTGAAGCTTTCTTT.

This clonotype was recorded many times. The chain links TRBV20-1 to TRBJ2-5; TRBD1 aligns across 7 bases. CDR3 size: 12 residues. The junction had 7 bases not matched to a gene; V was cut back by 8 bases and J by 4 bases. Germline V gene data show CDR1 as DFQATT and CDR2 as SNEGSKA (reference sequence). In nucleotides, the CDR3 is TGCAGTACCTGGTCAGGGGGAGAGACCCAGTACTTC. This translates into CSTWSGGETQYF.

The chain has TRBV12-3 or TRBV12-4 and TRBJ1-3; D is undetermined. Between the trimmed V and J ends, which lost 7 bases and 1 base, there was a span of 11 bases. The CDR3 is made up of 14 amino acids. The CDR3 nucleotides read TGTGCCAGCATTCCGGTCCCATCTGGAAACACCATATATTTT. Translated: CASIPVPSGNTIYF.

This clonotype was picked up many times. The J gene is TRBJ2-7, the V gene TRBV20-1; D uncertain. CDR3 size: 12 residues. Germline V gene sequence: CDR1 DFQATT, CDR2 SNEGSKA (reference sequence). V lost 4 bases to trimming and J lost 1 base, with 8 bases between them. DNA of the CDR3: TGCAGTGCTACGGACGGGTCCTACGAGCAGTACTTC. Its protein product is CSATDGSYEQYF.

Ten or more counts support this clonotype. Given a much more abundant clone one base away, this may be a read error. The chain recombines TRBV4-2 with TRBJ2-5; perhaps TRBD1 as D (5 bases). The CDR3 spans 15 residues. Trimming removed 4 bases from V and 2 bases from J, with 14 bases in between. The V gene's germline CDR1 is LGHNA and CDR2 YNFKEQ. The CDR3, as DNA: TGTGCCAGCAGCCGAGATACGCAGGGTCAAGAGACCCAGTACTTC. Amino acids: CASSRDTQGQETQYF.